This record covers a single T cell receptor beta chain. The antigen is undetermined. These data belong to a study of T cell responses to AZD1222 COVID-19 vaccine. The data were produced by immunoSEQ multiplex PCR, yet TCRdb's version contains in-frame clones alone and is incomplete. The table shows approximately 110,000 clones, with about nine tenths occurring only once. Study results and limitations: The CD4 TCRs associated with vaccination extended across spike and predominated at 160-218 and 743-854.

The clonotype was recovered from an adult in good health. This specimen consisted of peripheral blood, obtained on day 0 of AZD1222 vaccination.

The CDR3: CASSPPQGQPQHF. CDR3 bases: TGTGCCAGCAGCCCACCCCAGGGTCAGCCCCAGCATTTT. The rearrangement links TRBV2 to TRBJ1-5; maybe TRBD1 (5 bases). V dropped 6 bases and J dropped 6 bases, with 12 bases sitting between them. CDR1 is SNHLY and CDR2 is FYNNEI in the germline V gene. The CDR3 sequence is 13 residues long.